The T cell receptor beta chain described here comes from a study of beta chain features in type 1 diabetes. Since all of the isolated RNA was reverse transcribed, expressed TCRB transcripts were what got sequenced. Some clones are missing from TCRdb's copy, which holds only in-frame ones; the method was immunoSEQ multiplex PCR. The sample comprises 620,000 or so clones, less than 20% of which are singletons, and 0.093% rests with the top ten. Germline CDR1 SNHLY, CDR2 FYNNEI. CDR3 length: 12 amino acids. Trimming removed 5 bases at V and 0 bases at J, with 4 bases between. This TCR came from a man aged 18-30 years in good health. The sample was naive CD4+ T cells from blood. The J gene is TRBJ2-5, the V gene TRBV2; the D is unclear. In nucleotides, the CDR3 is TGTGCCAGCAGTACGTACCAAGAGACCCAGTACTTC. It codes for CASSTYQETQYF.